The sequence of this T cell receptor (beta chain) was determined in a study of early T cells in non-severe SARS-CoV-2 infection. Study details: Chains were not paired, and sequencing was done on bulk RNA from unsorted whole blood.

Researchers tagged individual cDNA molecules with unique molecular identifiers. In TCRdb, the 5' RACE reads were re-called with MiXCR into one record per CDR3 protein. The table lists around 50,000 distinct CDR3 sequences, roughly 12% of them singletons. Study-level results: Lookups in VDJdb leaned toward anti-spike CD8 responses and missed private and CD4 specificities.

The V end was cut by 0 bases, the J end by 7 bases, with 14 bases between. CDR3 length: 15 residues. The germline V gene encodes CDR1 SGHAT and CDR2 FQNNGV. This clonotype was seen many times. The antigen remains undetermined. The clonotype originates from an adult who was a healthcare worker with PCR-confirmed SARS-CoV-2 infection or an uninfected control (not recorded which). The rearrangement joins TRBV11-2 to TRBJ2-3, with D unresolved. Sequenced input: whole blood. CDR3 nucleotides: TGTGCCAGCAGCTTAGATCAAGCTTCGACTCATACGCAGTATTTT. As protein: CASSLDQASTHTQYF.